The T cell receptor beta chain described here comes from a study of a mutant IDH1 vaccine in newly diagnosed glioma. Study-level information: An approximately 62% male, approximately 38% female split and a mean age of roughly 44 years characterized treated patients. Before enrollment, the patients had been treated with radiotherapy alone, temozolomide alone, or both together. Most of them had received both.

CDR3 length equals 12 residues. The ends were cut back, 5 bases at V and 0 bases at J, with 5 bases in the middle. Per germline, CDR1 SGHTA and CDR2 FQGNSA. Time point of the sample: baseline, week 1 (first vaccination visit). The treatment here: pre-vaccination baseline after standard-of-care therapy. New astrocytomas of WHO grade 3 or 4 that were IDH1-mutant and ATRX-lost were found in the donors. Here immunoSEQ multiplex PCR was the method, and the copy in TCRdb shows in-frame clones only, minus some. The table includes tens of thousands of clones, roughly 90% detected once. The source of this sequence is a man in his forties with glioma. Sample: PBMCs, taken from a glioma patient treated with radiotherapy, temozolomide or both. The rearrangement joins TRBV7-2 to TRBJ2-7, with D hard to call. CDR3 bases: TGTGCCAGCAGCCCGAGCTCCTACGAGCAGTACTTC. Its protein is CASSPSSYEQYF.